This T cell receptor beta chain is drawn from a study of blood T cell repertoires in COVID-19. Study members were between 18 and 89 years old and lived in some 22 US regions. Participants' own reports of clinical history determined their cohort assignment. The table came from immunoSEQ multiplex PCR; TCRdb's copy has only in-frame clones and leaves some out. Of about 200,000 clones in the sample, about 88% are singletons; the top ten hold 20% to 25%. Sequenced: PBMCs or T cells enriched from blood (not recorded which). The receptor's source is a woman between 40 and 50 years old in a cohort exposed to, infected with or recovered from COVID-19 (not recorded which).

CDR3 region: CASSVTTGIQETQYF. DNA for the CDR3: TGTGCCAGCAGCGTAACCACAGGGATCCAAGAGACCCAGTACTTC. The gene calls are TRBV9 and TRBJ2-5; tentative D call: TRBD1 (6 bases). CDR1 and CDR2 from the germline V gene are SGDLS and YYNGEE. V was clipped by 1 base and J by 1 base, with 11 bases between them. The CDR3 loop spans 15 amino acids.